A single sample is the source of the 29 T cell receptor beta chains below, sequenced in a study of T cell responses to AZD1222 COVID-19 vaccine. Sequenced by immunoSEQ multiplex PCR; TCRdb stores in-frame clones only, minus some. The table records about 97,000 clones, about 89% of them present only once. The source material was peripheral blood, sampled on day 0 of AZD1222 vaccination. These receptors were collected from an adult in good health.

V usage is TRBV28 and J usage is TRBJ1-1, with D tentatively TRBD1 (6 bases). The germline gives CDR1 MDHEN, CDR2 SYDVKM. The CDR3 contains 13 residues. The V and J ends lost 3 bases and 8 bases respectively, with 13 bases between them. This chain's CDR3 is CASSLGGAVEAFF. The CDR3 DNA reads TGTGCCAGCAGTTTGGGGGGGGCGGTAGAAGCTTTCTTT.

V gene TRBV5-1 combines with J gene TRBJ2-2, with no clear D. Trimming removed 4 bases from V and 7 bases from J, with 8 bases in between. Germline values: CDR1 SGHRS, CDR2 YFSETQ. CDR3 size: 12 residues. CDR3 amino acids: CASSRSIGELFF. CDR3 sequence (DNA): TGCGCCAGCAGCCGCTCAATCGGGGAGCTGTTTTTT.

The chain carries TRBV18 and TRBJ2-2; perhaps TRBD1 as D (5 bases). The V gene's germline CDR1 is KGHSH and CDR2 LQKENI. CDR3 length equals 15 residues. V shed 3 bases and J shed 5 bases, with 13 bases lying between them. CDR3 sequence (DNA): TGTGCCAGCTCACCCCCAACGGCAGGGACCGGGGAGCTGTTTTTT. Its translation is CASSPPTAGTGELFF.

The chain is built from TRBV15 and TRBJ1-6; possible D gene TRBD1, 5 bases. This CDR3 is built from 16 residues. CDR1 and CDR2 (germline): LNHNV, YYDKDF (reference sequence). V gave up 1 base and J gave up 1 base, with 8 bases separating them. CDR3: CATSRGGGSYNSPLHF. The CDR3 DNA follows: TGTGCCACCAGCAGAGGGGGCGGGTCCTATAATTCACCCCTCCACTTT.

V is TRBV10-3 and J is TRBJ2-7; 7 nucleotides match TRBD1. V lost 6 bases to trimming and J lost 4 bases; unmatched junction nucleotides: 9. The CDR3 sequence is 14 residues long. The germline V gene has CDR1 ENHRY and CDR2 SYGVKD. CDR3 sequence reads: CAIRSSTGIYEQYF. The CDR3 bases are TGTGCCATCAGAAGCTCGACAGGGATATACGAGCAGTACTTC.

The J gene is TRBJ2-2, the V gene TRBV19; a possible D gene is TRBD2 (5 bases). V lost 7 bases, J lost 6 bases, and 15 bases lay in between. Germline loops: CDR1 LNHDA, CDR2 SQIVND (reference sequence). The CDR3 consists of 14 residues. The CDR3, as DNA: TGTGCCAGTACCATAGCGCTACGGTCCGGGGAGCTGTTTTTT. This encodes CASTIALRSGELFF. The full variable domain, its missing parts supplied by reference TRBV19 and TRBJ2-2, is DGGITQSPKYLFRKEGQNVTLSCEQNLNHDAMYWYRQDPGQGLRLIYYSQIVNDFQKGDIAEGYSVSREKKESFPLTVTSAQKNPTAFYLCASTIALRSGELFFGEGSRLTVL.

The V gene is TRBV19, the J gene TRBJ2-1; 7 positions agree with TRBD1. Per germline, CDR1 LNHDA and CDR2 SQIVND (reference sequence). The CDR3 runs to 14 residues. Unmatched junction bases numbered 5, after V lost 2 bases and J lost 7 bases. CDR3 coding DNA: TGTGCCAGTAGTATAATTGACAGGGTGAATGAGCAGTTCTTC. Encoded protein: CASSIIDRVNEQFF.

This chain connects TRBV19 to TRBJ1-3; D is unresolved. Germline V gene lookup returns CDR1 LNHDA and CDR2 SQIVND (reference sequence). The ends were cut back, 4 bases at V and 0 bases at J, with 1 base in the middle. The CDR3 has 12 amino acids. The CDR3 loop reads CASSTSGNTIYF. The CDR3 nucleotides are TGTGCCAGTAGTACCTCTGGAAACACCATATATTTT.

The chain employs TRBV6-5 and TRBJ1-5, with a weak D call TRBD1 (5 bases). Trimming pared 7 bases from V and 0 bases from J, leaving 10 bases between. CDR3 size: 14 residues. CDR1 is MNHEY and CDR2 is SVGAGI in the germline V gene. DNA of the CDR3: TGTGCCAGCAAAGCAGGGAATAGCAATCAGCCCCAGCATTTT. Its protein product is CASKAGNSNQPQHF.

The chain joins TRBV3-1 (or the pseudogene TRBV3-2) to TRBJ2-7; D possibly corresponds to TRBD1 (7 bases). Germline CDR1 and CDR2: LGHDT and YNNKEL (reference sequence). Trimming pared 1 base from V and 1 base from J, leaving 14 bases between. This CDR3 is 16 amino acids long. This CDR3 reads CASSQASTGRSYEQYF. Written as DNA, the CDR3 is TGTGCCAGCAGCCAAGCCTCGACAGGGAGGTCCTACGAGCAGTACTTC.

V usage is TRBV28 and J usage is TRBJ1-2; D is undetermined. The CDR3 sequence is 14 residues long. Germline lookup yields CDR1 MDHEN and CDR2 SYDVKM. V shed 2 bases and J shed 7 bases, with 14 bases lying between them. CDR3 residues: CASSLLAVRVGYTF. CDR3 DNA: TGTGCCAGCAGTTTACTGGCCGTGCGGGTTGGCTACACCTTC.

The chain recombines TRBV9 with TRBJ2-3, with D possibly being TRBD1 (5 bases). There are 14 residues in the CDR3. Germline loops: CDR1 SGDLS, CDR2 YYNGEE. V was trimmed by 2 bases and J by 2 bases, leaving 9 bases between them. The CDR3 DNA follows: TGTGCCAGCAGCGTGGGGCCATCCACAGATACGCAGTATTTT. Translating gives CASSVGPSTDTQYF.

V and J are TRBV9 and TRBJ2-2; 8 nucleotides line up with TRBD2. CDR1 and CDR2 from the germline V gene are SGDLS and YYNGEE. With 0 bases clipped from V and 4 bases from J, the junction kept 8 bases outside the gene matches. This CDR3 is 17 amino acids long. The CDR3, as DNA: TGTGCCAGCAGCGTAGCCCCCGGGACTAGATCCACCGGGGAGCTGTTTTTT. Protein: CASSVAPGTRSTGELFF.

This clone was counted only a few times. Different DNA sequences within this sample yield the same CDR3. The chain carries TRBV5-4 and TRBJ1-1; D unresolved. Trimming cost V 4 bases and J 2 bases, with 9 bases left between them. Germline CDR1 reads SGHNT; CDR2 reads YYREEE (reference sequence). The CDR3 totals 13 residues. CDR3 sequence: CASSLDPNTEAFF. As DNA, the CDR3 is TGTGCCAGCAGCCTCGACCCTAACACTGAAGCTTTCTTT.

This rearrangement joins TRBV7-2 to TRBJ2-1; no clear D gene. Germline CDR1 SGHTA, CDR2 FQGNSA. Trimming left V 0 bases short and J 0 bases short, with 6 bases between. CDR3 length: 15 amino acids. CDR3 DNA sequence: TGTGCCAGCAGCTTAGCGGAGAGCTCCTACAATGAGCAGTTCTTC. It encodes CASSLAESSYNEQFF. Supplemented by reference TRBV7-2 and TRBJ2-1, the full variable domain reads GAGVSQSPSNKVTEKGKDVELRCDPISGHTALYWYRQSLGQGLEFLIYFQGNSAPDKSGLPSDRFSAERTGGSVSTLTIQRTQQEDSAVYLCASSLAESSYNEQFFGPGTRLTVL.

The CDR3 sequence is CASSDGGKTTTNEKLFF. DNA for the CDR3: TGTGCCAGCAGTGATGGAGGGAAGACCACAACTAATGAAAAACTGTTTTTT. The V and J genes are TRBV2 and TRBJ1-4; D is unclear. The V gene lost 3 bases and the J gene lost 0 bases, with 14 bases spanning the gap. Looked up from germline, CDR1 is SNHLY and CDR2 is FYNNEI. This CDR3 contains 17 residues.

This clone is a singleton in its sample. The CDR3 DNA follows: TGTGCCAGCAGCCAAGTAAAAGGGTCAGCGGAGCAGTACTTC. This gives the protein CASSQVKGSAEQYF. The chain carries TRBV4-2 and TRBJ2-7; D is unclear. The CDR3 spans 14 residues. Germline CDR1 is LGHNA and CDR2 is YNFKEQ. Trimming cost V 1 base and J 7 bases, with 14 bases left between them.

CDR3: CASSSNRDGPYGYTF. In DNA, the CDR3 is TGTGCCAGCAGCTCGAACAGGGACGGGCCCTATGGCTACACCTTC. The V call is TRBV5-4, the J call TRBJ1-2; TRBD1 might be the D (6 bases). The CDR3 spans 15 residues. Germline V lookup: CDR1 SGHNT, CDR2 YYREEE (reference sequence). Deletions cut 3 bases from V and 4 bases from J, with 16 bases between.

This rearrangement joins TRBV19 to TRBJ1-1, with D maybe TRBD1 (6 bases). CDR1 and CDR2 (germline): LNHDA, SQIVND (reference sequence). V was pared by 4 bases and J by 1 base, with 10 bases between. The CDR3 is 14 amino acids. CDR3 loop: CASSTRTANTEAFF. CDR3 in DNA: TGTGCCAGTAGTACCCGGACAGCGAACACTGAAGCTTTCTTT.

As concerns this clone: At one end the junction does not follow the germline gene, possibly because of a read error. The V call is TRBV7-7, the J call TRBJ2-7, with 8 bases aligning to TRBD2. There are 15 residues in the CDR3. From germline, CDR1 is SSHAT and CDR2 FNYEAQ (reference sequence). CDR3 loop: CASSLSSGKSYEQYF. The CDR3 DNA sequence: TGTGCTAGCAGCTTGAGTAGCGGGAAGTCCTACGAGCAGTACTTC.

This clone was detected only once. CDR3 sequence: CASSSAGHGNTGELFF. Written as DNA, the CDR3 is TGCGCCAGCAGCTCCGCGGGACACGGGAACACCGGGGAGCTGTTTTTT. The V call is TRBV5-1, the J call TRBJ2-2; D possibly matches TRBD1 or TRBD2 (6 bases each). Germline CDR1 reads SGHRS; CDR2 reads YFSETQ. The CDR3 is 16 amino acids. The germline V and J ends were trimmed by 3 bases and 1 base, with 13 bases remaining between them.

Worth noting for this clone: Other nucleotide sequences in the sample specify the same CDR3. The V call is TRBV30, the J call TRBJ1-2, with unresolved D. V lost 0 bases to trimming and J lost 0 bases, with 8 bases between them. CDR1 and CDR2 from the germline V gene are GTSNPN and SVGIG (reference sequence). The CDR3 has 14 amino acids. The CDR3 loop is CAWSVGGANYGYTF. The CDR3 DNA follows: TGTGCCTGGAGTGTTGGAGGAGCTAACTATGGCTACACCTTC.

The rearrangement links TRBV7-3 to TRBJ2-1; 7 bases fit TRBD2. Germline V gene lookup returns CDR1 SGHTA and CDR2 FQGTGA. The CDR3 consists of 13 residues. V dropped 5 bases and J dropped 5; count of bases not matched to a gene: 3. The CDR3: CASSRGTNNEQFF. The DNA for the CDR3 is TGTGCCAGCAGCCGCGGGACTAACAATGAGCAGTTCTTC.

This chain uses TRBV18 with TRBJ1-6; weak D call: TRBD1 (5 bases). This CDR3 contains 16 residues. V shed 6 bases and J shed 4 bases, with 16 bases lying between them. Germline CDR1 and CDR2: KGHSH and LQKENI. CDR3 loop: CASSDKETEYNSPLHF. CDR3 nucleotides: TGTGCCAGCTCCGACAAAGAGACAGAGTATAATTCACCCCTCCACTTT.

This clone was observed a single time. The V and J genes are TRBV2 and TRBJ1-2; 7 bases line up with TRBD1. The CDR3 runs 15 residues. CDR1 and CDR2 (germline): SNHLY, FYNNEI. The junction had 15 bases not matched to a gene; V was cut back by 6 bases and J by 8 bases. Written as DNA, the CDR3 is TGTGCCAGCAGCGCCACTACAGGGGAGGCCTTCGGCTACACCTTC. Translation: CASSATTGEAFGYTF.

The rearrangement joins TRBV6-5 to TRBJ2-2, with a weak D call TRBD1 (6 bases). This CDR3 comprises 13 residues. V gave up 8 bases and J gave up 1 base, with 8 bases separating them. The germline CDR1 and CDR2 sequences are MNHEY and SVGAGI. Here the CDR3 DNA reads TGTGCCAGCCAGGGGCTGAACACCGGGGAGCTGTTTTTT. The encoded protein is CASQGLNTGELFF.

The chain recombines TRBV7-9 with TRBJ2-1; 14 bases are a match to TRBD2. Germline CDR1 and CDR2: SEHNR and FQNEAQ (reference sequence). The CDR3 has 15 amino acids. The V and J ends lost 5 bases and 9 bases, in that order; junction bases with no gene match: 6. CDR3 residues: CASSPWTSGRIEQFF. The DNA of the CDR3 is TGTGCCAGCAGCCCTTGGACTAGCGGGAGGATTGAGCAGTTCTTC.

V is TRBV3-1 (or the pseudogene TRBV3-2) and J is TRBJ2-5; the match to TRBD2 covers 15 bases. Germline V CDR1 and CDR2: LGHDT, YNNKEL (reference sequence). With V trimmed by 4 bases and J by 5 bases, 5 bases remained unmatched. This CDR3 has 16 residues. CDR3 in DNA: TGTGCCAGCAGCCCCGGACTAGCGGGGGGGTCGGAGACCCAGTACTTC. Its protein product is CASSPGLAGGSETQYF.

The chain is built from TRBV6-5 and TRBJ2-3, with D perhaps matching TRBD1 (5 bases). From germline, CDR1 is MNHEY and CDR2 SVGAGI. The CDR3 loop spans 16 amino acids. With 2 bases removed from V and 0 bases from J, the gap between germline ends came to 12 bases. DNA of the CDR3: TGTGCCAGCAGTTACAGGGGCGGCGCCAGCACAGATACGCAGTATTTT. Translated, it gives CASSYRGGASTDTQYF.